This T cell receptor beta chain was sequenced in a study of OX40 agonist ivuxolimab in advanced cancers. Study context: Patients assigned to dose escalation were diagnosed with hepatocellular carcinoma, melanoma, renal cell or head and neck cancer.

Profiling relied on immunoSEQ multiplex PCR, and the TCRdb table lists in-frame clones only, not all of them. The table lists about 75,000 clones, more than 85% of them singletons. This CDR3 is built from 15 residues. Germline-derived CDR1 and CDR2 are SGHNT and YENEEA. The V segment lost 5 bases and the J segment 8 bases; nucleotides outside the gene matches: 9. A remark on this clone: The antigen is undetermined.

Study observations and caveats: More expanded clones were seen, on average, in CD8+ T cells than in CD4+.

Sequenced here: CD4+ or CD8+ T cells sorted from blood, sampled in a trial of the OX40 agonist ivuxolimab. The TCR was taken from an adult with an advanced solid tumor such as melanoma, head and neck, liver or kidney cancer. The chain links TRBV11-3 to TRBJ2-1; 10 bases line up with TRBD1. The CDR3 sequence is CASSLRTGGRDEQFF. The CDR3 coding sequence is TGTGCCAGCAGCCTCCGGACAGGGGGACGGGATGAGCAGTTCTTC. Full variable domain (remainder filled in from reference TRBV11-3 and TRBJ2-1): EAGVVQSPRYKIIEKKQPVAFWCNPISGHNTLYWYLQNLGQGPELLIRYENEEAVDDSQLPKDRFSAERLKGVDSTLKIQPAELGDSAVYLCASSLRTGGRDEQFFGPGTRLTVL.